Listed below are T cell receptor beta chains from one sample, sequenced in a study of cytomegalovirus exposure and HLA in healthy donors. Profiling relied on immunoSEQ multiplex PCR, and the TCRdb table lists in-frame clones only, not all of them. The profile shows some 270,000 clones, 80% to 95% of them singletons. Sample: PBMCs. All receptors derive from a girl aged 2 to 10 in good health and CMV-seronegative. CDR3s include the opening cysteine and the closing phenylalanine or tryptophan. Fields, in order: J gene, D gene, V gene, clone size, CDR3 DNA, CDR3 protein. D genes are given only for firm matches. Rows may omit the clone size; those that give it use once, few, many or a size class.

TRBJ1-4,NA,TRBV7-6,NA,TGTGCCAGCAGCTTAAATAACGGGGAAAAACTGTTTTTT,CASSLNNGEKLFF
TRBJ2-5,TRBD2,TRBV4-1,NA,TGCGCCAGCAGCCAAGAGTTTCCGGGACTAGGGTCTCAAGAGACCCAGTACTTC,CASSQEFPGLGSQETQYF
TRBJ2-1,TRBD2,TRBV5-1,NA,TGCGCCAGCAGCTTGGCCAAGGCTAGCGGGCACAATGAGCAGTTCTTC,CASSLAKASGHNEQFF
TRBJ2-1,NA,TRBV10-2,once,TGCGCCAGCAGTGCAGGTGAGCAGTTCTTC,CASSAGEQFF
TRBJ2-1,TRBD2,TRBV7-8,NA,TGTGCCAGCAGCACATCTGGGACTAGCGGGAGGGGGTCCTACAATGAGCAGTTCTTC,CASSTSGTSGRGSYNEQFF
TRBJ2-7,NA,TRBV28,NA,TGTGCCAGCATGTCTCCCGGGTCCCTCGGCGAGCAGTACTTC,CASMSPGSLGEQYF
TRBJ1-3,TRBD1,TRBV6-1,NA,TGTGCCAGCAGCGGGACAGATGGAAACACCATATATTTT,CASSGTDGNTIYF
TRBJ1-1,NA,TRBV12-5,NA,TGTGCTAGTGGTTTGACACAGCACTTTGAAGCTTTCTTT,CASGLTQHFEAFF
TRBJ1-4,NA,TRBV6-5,NA,TGTGCCAGCAGGGGTAGGACCAGGGAGGGAGAAAAACTGTTTTTT,CASRGRTREGEKLFF
TRBJ1-2,TRBD1,TRBV19,NA,TGTGCCAGTAGTATAGATTCGACAGGGGGGCGCGGCTACACCTTC,CASSIDSTGGRGYTF
TRBJ2-5,TRBD2,TRBV4-2,NA,TGTGCCAGCAGCCATGAAGCGGGAGAAGAGACCCAGTACTTC,CASSHEAGEETQYF
TRBJ2-7,TRBD1,TRBV6-1,NA,TGTGCCAGCAGTGAAGCCGCGGCAGGGGGAGACTACGAGCAGTACTTC,CASSEAAAGGDYEQYF
TRBJ2-1,NA,TRBV27,NA,TGTGCCAGCCGCCCCCAAGGCGGAAGCTCCTACAATGAGCAGTTCTTC,CASRPQGGSSYNEQFF
TRBJ2-5,NA,TRBV29-1,NA,TGCAGCGTCTGGGACGCGGCGGGGGAGACCCAGTACTTC,CSVWDAAGETQYF
TRBJ2-7,NA,TRBV4-1,NA,TGCGCCAGCAGCCCTAACCTAGGATCGTCCTACGAGCAGTACTTC,CASSPNLGSSYEQYF
TRBJ2-3,NA,TRBV28,NA,TGTGCCAGCAACGTCGGGGGTGGGGGAACAGATACGCAGTATTTT,CASNVGGGGTDTQYF
TRBJ2-1,TRBD2,TRBV9,NA,TGTGCCAGCAGCCCCCCGGGACTAGCGGTCTACAATGAGCAGTTCTTC,CASSPPGLAVYNEQFF
TRBJ2-1,TRBD2,TRBV6-5,NA,TGTGCCAGCAGTTACTGGCGGGAGGGCTACAATGAGCAGTTCTTC,CASSYWREGYNEQFF
TRBJ1-2,TRBD1,TRBV7-9,NA,TGTGCCAGCAGCTTGGGACAGGGAATTCACGTCTATGGCTACACCTTC,CASSLGQGIHVYGYTF
TRBJ2-1,TRBD2,TRBV5-1,NA,TGCGCCAGCAGCTTGGCCGAACTAGCGGGGTACAATGAGCAGTTCTTC,CASSLAELAGYNEQFF
TRBJ2-7,NA,TRBV7-9,NA,TGTGCCAGCAGGGAGTTCAGTGACTACGAGCAGTACTTC,CASREFSDYEQYF
TRBJ2-2,TRBD2,TRBV19,NA,TGTGCCAGTAGTTATCTAGCGGGGGTGAACACCGGGGAGCTGTTTTTT,CASSYLAGVNTGELFF
TRBJ1-1,NA,TRBV30,once,TGTGCCTGGGGGGGATTCGGGAGGACTGAAGCTTTCTTT,CAWGGFGRTEAFF
TRBJ2-7,TRBD2,TRBV10-3,NA,TGTGCCATCAGTGAGTCTGGAGCGGGAGAGACCTACGAGCAGTACTTC,CAISESGAGETYEQYF
TRBJ2-7,NA,TRBV6-1,once,TGTGCCAGCACCGAATACCGAGGGAACGGCAAGCAGTACTTC,CASTEYRGNGKQYF
TRBJ1-5,TRBD1,TRBV5-1,NA,TGCGCCAGCAGCTTGGCAGGGGGCCTCAATCAGCCCCAGCATTTT,CASSLAGGLNQPQHF
TRBJ1-3,NA,TRBV7-2,once,TGTGCCAGCAGCTTAGCGCTAATCGGCAGCGGCTCTGGAAACACCATATATTTT,CASSLALIGSGSGNTIYF
TRBJ1-2,NA,TRBV6-5,NA,TGTGCCAGCAGGAGAGGAACGGTGTTACGCTATGGCTACACCTTC,CASRRGTVLRYGYTF
TRBJ2-2,NA,TRBV7-8,NA,TGTGCCAGCGGACTGAGGGACTCCCGCCCCGGGGAGCTGTTTTTT,CASGLRDSRPGELFF
TRBJ2-7,NA,TRBV7-8,NA,TGTGCCAGCAGCTTAGCGCCGTCTAGCGTCTACGAGCAGTACTTC,CASSLAPSSVYEQYF
TRBJ1-5,NA,TRBV10-3,NA,TGTGCCATCAGTGGACGGGACAATCAGCCCCAGCATTTT,CAISGRDNQPQHF